This passage covers 12 T cell receptor beta chains from one sample sequenced in a study of radiotherapy plus CTLA-4 blockade in lung cancer. Only in-frame clones appear in the TCRdb table, and some are missing; sequencing was by immunoSEQ multiplex PCR. The repertoire holds roughly 120,000 clones, with nearly 80% as singletons. Sequencing was performed on peripheral blood, taken from a patient treated with radiotherapy plus ipilimumab. These TCRs come from a human donor with non-small cell lung cancer who had a partial response to radiotherapy plus ipilimumab.

V and J are TRBV9 and TRBJ2-3; D is ambiguous. Germline assignment: CDR1 SGDLS and CDR2 YYNGEE. The CDR3 is 14 amino acids. V dropped 0 bases and J dropped 3 bases, with 8 bases sitting between them. CDR3 residues: CASSVEVGTDTQYF. The CDR3 nucleotides are TGTGCCAGCAGCGTAGAAGTCGGGACAGATACGCAGTATTTT.

J is TRBJ1-3 and V is TRBV7-9, with no clear D. CDR3 length equals 18 residues. Trimming removed 5 bases at V and 1 base at J, with 21 bases between. The germline V gene has CDR1 SEHNR and CDR2 FQNEAQ (reference sequence). The CDR3 sequence: CASSLTSKSLISGNTIYF. CDR3 DNA sequence: TGTGCCAGCAGCCTCACCAGTAAGTCCCTGATTTCTGGAAACACCATATATTTT.

The rearrangement joins TRBV28 to TRBJ1-5; D is unclear. The CDR3 length is 13 residues. Germline CDR1 is MDHEN and CDR2 is SYDVKM. Trimming took off 3 bases at V and 4 bases at J, with 7 bases between the two ends. CDR3 nucleotide sequence: TGTGCCAGCAGTTTCCAGGTGAATCAGCCCCAGCATTTT. Translated, it gives CASSFQVNQPQHF.

V gene TRBV19 combines with J gene TRBJ1-5, with D perhaps TRBD1 (5 bases). The ends were cut back, 1 base at V and 1 base at J, with 11 bases in the middle. CDR3 size: 16 residues. CDR1 and CDR2 (germline): LNHDA, SQIVND (reference sequence). The DNA of the CDR3 is TGTGCCAGTAGTATAGCTGACAGAACCAGCAATCAGCCCCAGCATTTT. Its translation: CASSIADRTSNQPQHF.

The V call is TRBV5-1, the J call TRBJ2-1, with D perhaps TRBD2 (6 bases). The CDR3 totals 16 residues. Germline V gene sequence: CDR1 SGHRS, CDR2 YFSETQ. Between the trimmed V and J ends, which lost 4 bases and 3 bases, there was a span of 17 bases. The CDR3 here is CASSPSGGTLYNEQFF. The CDR3 region has the DNA TGCGCCAGCAGCCCCTCAGGCGGGACTCTCTACAATGAGCAGTTCTTC.

V is TRBV7-9 and J is TRBJ1-2; no reliable D call. Per germline, CDR1 SEHNR and CDR2 FQNEAQ (reference sequence). Trimming took 1 base from V and 5 from J, leaving 14 bases between them. The CDR3 runs 15 residues. The CDR3 coding sequence is TGTGCCAGCAGCTTAGATGCGGGGTCCCCATATGGCTACACCTTC. Its protein is CASSLDAGSPYGYTF.

J is TRBJ2-7 and V is TRBV5-1; perhaps TRBD1 as D (5 bases). The V end lost 4 bases, the J end lost 6 bases, and 17 bases lay between the germline ends. This CDR3 region has 14 residues. Germline lookup yields CDR1 SGHRS and CDR2 YFSETQ. For the CDR3, the DNA is TGCGCCAGCAGCCCAGGACAAGCCCCTACCGAGCAGTACGTC. This sequence encodes CASSPGQAPTEQYV.

The chain links TRBV4-1 to TRBJ1-3, with D unclear. The CDR3 is 15 residues long. CDR1 and CDR2 (germline): MGHRA, YSYEKL. With 1 base removed from V and 1 base from J, the gap between germline ends came to 8 bases. This CDR3 reads CASSQGLGSGNTIYF. The CDR3 DNA reads TGCGCCAGCAGCCAAGGCCTAGGTTCTGGAAACACCATATATTTT.

The chain recombines TRBV5-1 with TRBJ2-1; 10 bases match TRBD2. The V gene's germline CDR1 is SGHRS and CDR2 YFSETQ. The CDR3 contains 15 residues. J was trimmed by 6 bases and V by 1 base; bases with no gene match: 4. CDR3 protein: CASSLSLAGANEQFF. CDR3 in DNA: TGCGCCAGCAGCTTGAGTCTAGCGGGAGCCAATGAGCAGTTCTTC. Drawing the rest from reference TRBV5-1 and TRBJ2-1, the complete variable domain is KAGVTQTPRYLIKTRGQQVTLSCSPISGHRSVSWYQQTPGQGLQFLFEYFSETQRNKGNFPGRFSGRQFSNSRSEMNVSTLELGDSALYLCASSLSLAGANEQFFGPGTRLTVL.

The chain is built from TRBV27 and TRBJ2-1; 9 bases are a match to TRBD2. Germline assignment: CDR1 MNHEY and CDR2 SMNVEV (reference sequence). The CDR3 consists of 17 residues. V shed 8 bases, J shed 5 bases, and the junction held 16 bases outside the gene matches. The CDR3 spells CASGPGLAEIGNNEQFF. For the CDR3, the DNA is TGTGCCAGCGGACCGGGACTAGCAGAAATTGGGAACAATGAGCAGTTCTTC.

The chain is built from TRBV28 and TRBJ1-2; 8 bases agree with TRBD1. V was pared by 3 bases and J by 9 bases, with 9 bases of the junction left unmatched. The germline V gene encodes CDR1 MDHEN and CDR2 SYDVKM. CDR3 length: 14 amino acids. CDR3 coding DNA: TGTGCCAGCAGTTTTAATCCGACAGGGGCAAGCTACACCTTC. This translates into CASSFNPTGASYTF.

The CDR3 loop is CASSASTGTGIGELFF. The CDR3 DNA reads as TGTGCCAGCAGTGCCTCGACCGGGACAGGGATCGGGGAGCTGTTTTTT. The V gene is TRBV6-4, the J gene TRBJ2-2, with 9 bases lining up with TRBD1. V trimming: 4 bases; J trimming: 7 bases; junction bases outside the gene matches: 10. In germline, CDR1 is MRHNA, CDR2 SNTAGT. CDR3 length equals 16 residues.